Here is one TCR beta chain with its context. Its antigen remains undetermined. No much larger clonotype is one base removed from it; base qualities were not supplied. The sample comes from a study of T cell changes during pregnancy in multiple sclerosis (dated by TCRdb to 2018 to 2020). With respect to the entire study: In women with multiple sclerosis, the researchers looked at how the T cell repertoire shifted as pregnancy progressed.

To prepare the library, the immunoSEQ multiplex PCR assay was applied. Imported from immuneACCESS, the table was reduced by TCRdb to in-frame sequences with V and J called. These copies leave out some clones; in studies compared against another copy, an unresolved V gene accounts for under half, and the cause of the remainder is not known. In this sample the table shows approximately 130,000 clones, around 95% of which occur a single time. Around 0.46% of the sample comes from the top ten. The CDR1 and CDR2 encoded by the germline V gene are LGHNA and YSLEER. V lost 4 bases and J lost 6 bases, and the count of bases not matched to a germline gene is 5. From the cysteine up to the phenylalanine, the CDR3 has a length of 13 residues. Of all the DNA, just the CDR3 is kept, 39 bases in frame from base 1.

The sequences come from peripheral blood, collected after pregnancy. The source of this sequence is a female donor with multiple sclerosis, enrolled in a pregnancy study. This receptor chain uses TRBV4-3 and TRBJ2-7; TRBD1 agrees with 8 junctional bases. The sequenced DNA: TGCGCCAGCAGCCCCGGGACAGGTACCGAGCAGTACTTC. Its translation reads: CASSPGTGTEQYF.